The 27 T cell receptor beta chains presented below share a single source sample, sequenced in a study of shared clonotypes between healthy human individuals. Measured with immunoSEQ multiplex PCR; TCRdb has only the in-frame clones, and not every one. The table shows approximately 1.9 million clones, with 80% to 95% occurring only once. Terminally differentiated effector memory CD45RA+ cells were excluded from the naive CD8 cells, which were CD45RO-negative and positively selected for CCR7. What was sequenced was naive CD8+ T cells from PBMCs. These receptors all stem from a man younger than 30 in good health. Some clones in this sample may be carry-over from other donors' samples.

The CDR3 protein is CASSLVPGDFIYGYTF. CDR3 bases: TGTGCCAGCAGCTTAGTTCCAGGGGATTTTATCTATGGCTACACCTTC. The chain is built from TRBV7-8 and TRBJ1-2; D might be TRBD1 (6 bases). Trimming shortened V by 1 base and J by 4 bases, and 16 bases separated the two germline ends. This CDR3 contains 16 residues. Germline lookup yields CDR1 SGHVS and CDR2 FQNEAQ.

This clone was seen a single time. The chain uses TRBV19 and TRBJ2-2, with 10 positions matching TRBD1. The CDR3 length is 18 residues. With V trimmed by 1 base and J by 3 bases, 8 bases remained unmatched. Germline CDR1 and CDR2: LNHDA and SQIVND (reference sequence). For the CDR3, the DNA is TGTGCCAGTAGTATAGGAGACAGGGGGCGCTTGGACACCGGGGAGCTGTTTTTT. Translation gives CASSIGDRGRLDTGELFF.

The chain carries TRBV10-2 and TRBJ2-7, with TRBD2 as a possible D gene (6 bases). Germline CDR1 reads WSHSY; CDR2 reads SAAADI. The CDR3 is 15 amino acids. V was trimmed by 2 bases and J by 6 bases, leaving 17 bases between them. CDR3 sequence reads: CASSERGGKRGEQYF. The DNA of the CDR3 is TGCGCCAGCAGTGAGCGAGGCGGGAAAAGGGGCGAGCAGTACTTC.

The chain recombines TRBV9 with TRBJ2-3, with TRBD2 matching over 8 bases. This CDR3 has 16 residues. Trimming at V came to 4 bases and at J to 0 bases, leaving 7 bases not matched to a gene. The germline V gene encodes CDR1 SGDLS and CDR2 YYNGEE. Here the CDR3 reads CASSPIAGISTDTQYF. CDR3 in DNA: TGTGCCAGCAGCCCCATAGCGGGGATCAGCACAGATACGCAGTATTTT.

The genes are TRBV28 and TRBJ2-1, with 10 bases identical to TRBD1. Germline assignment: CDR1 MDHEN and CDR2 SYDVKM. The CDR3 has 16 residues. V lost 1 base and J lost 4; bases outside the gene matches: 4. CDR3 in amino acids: CASSLYRDRGYNEQFF. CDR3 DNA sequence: TGTGCCAGCAGTTTATATCGGGACAGGGGTTACAATGAGCAGTTCTTC.

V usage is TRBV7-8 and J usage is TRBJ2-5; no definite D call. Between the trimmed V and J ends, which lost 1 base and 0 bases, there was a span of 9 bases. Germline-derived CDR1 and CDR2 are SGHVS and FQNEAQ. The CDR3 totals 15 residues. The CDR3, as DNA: TGTGCCAGCAGCTTAGGCCGCTCGTACCAAGAGACCCAGTACTTC. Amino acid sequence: CASSLGRSYQETQYF.

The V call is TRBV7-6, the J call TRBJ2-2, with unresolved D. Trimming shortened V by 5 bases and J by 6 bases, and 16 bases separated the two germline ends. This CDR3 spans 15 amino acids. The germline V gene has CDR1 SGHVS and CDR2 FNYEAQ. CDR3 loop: CASSLSSSLAGELFF. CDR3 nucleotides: TGTGCCAGCAGCCTAAGCTCGTCCTTGGCCGGGGAGCTGTTTTTT.

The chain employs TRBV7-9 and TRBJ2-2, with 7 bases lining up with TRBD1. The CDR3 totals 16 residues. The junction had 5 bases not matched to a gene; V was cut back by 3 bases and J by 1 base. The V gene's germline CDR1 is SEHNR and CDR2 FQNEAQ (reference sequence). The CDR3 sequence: CASSFLRGLNTGELFF. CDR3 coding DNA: TGTGCCAGCAGCTTCCTCAGGGGGTTGAACACCGGGGAGCTGTTTTTT. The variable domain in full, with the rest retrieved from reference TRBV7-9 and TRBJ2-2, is DTGVSQNPRHKITKRGQNVTFRCDPISEHNRLYWYRQTLGQGPEFLTYFQNEAQLEKSRLLSDRFSAERPKGSFSTLEIQRTEQGDSAMYLCASSFLRGLNTGELFFGEGSRLTVL.

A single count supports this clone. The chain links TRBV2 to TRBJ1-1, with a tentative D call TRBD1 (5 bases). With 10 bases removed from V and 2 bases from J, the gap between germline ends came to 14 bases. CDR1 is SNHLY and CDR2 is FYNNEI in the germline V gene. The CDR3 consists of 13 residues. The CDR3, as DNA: TGTGCCACCACGCGGGGGGAAAACACTGAAGCTTTCTTT. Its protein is CATTRGENTEAFF. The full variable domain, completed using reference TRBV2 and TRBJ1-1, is EPEVTQTPSHQVTQMGQEVILRCVPISNHLYFYWYRQILGQKVEFLVSFYNNEISEKSEIFDDQFSVERPDGSNFTLKIRSTKLEDSAMYFCATTRGENTEAFFGQGTRLTVV.

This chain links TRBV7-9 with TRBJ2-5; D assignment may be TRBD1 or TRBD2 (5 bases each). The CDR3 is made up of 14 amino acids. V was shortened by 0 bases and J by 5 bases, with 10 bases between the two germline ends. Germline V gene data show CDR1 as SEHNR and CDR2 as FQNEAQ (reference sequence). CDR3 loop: CASSLASGTETQYF. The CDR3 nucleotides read TGTGCCAGCAGCTTAGCGTCCGGGACGGAGACCCAGTACTTC.

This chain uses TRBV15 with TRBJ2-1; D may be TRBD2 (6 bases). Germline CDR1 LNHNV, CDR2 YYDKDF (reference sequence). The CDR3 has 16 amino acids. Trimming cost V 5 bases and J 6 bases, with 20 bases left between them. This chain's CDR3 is CATSWGRRERRNEQFF. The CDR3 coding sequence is TGTGCCACCAGCTGGGGTCGGAGGGAAAGGCGCAATGAGCAGTTCTTC.

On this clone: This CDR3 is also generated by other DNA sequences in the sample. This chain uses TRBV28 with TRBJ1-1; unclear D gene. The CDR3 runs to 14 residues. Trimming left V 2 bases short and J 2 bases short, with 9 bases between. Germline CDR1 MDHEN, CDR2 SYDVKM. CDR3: CASSLVGPNTEAFF. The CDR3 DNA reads TGTGCCAGCAGTTTAGTGGGCCCCAACACTGAAGCTTTCTTT.

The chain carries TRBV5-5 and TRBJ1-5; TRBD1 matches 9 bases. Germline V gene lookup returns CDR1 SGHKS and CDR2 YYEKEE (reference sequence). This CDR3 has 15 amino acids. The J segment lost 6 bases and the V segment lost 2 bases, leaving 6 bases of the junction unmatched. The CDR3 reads CASSLGTGPFQPQHF. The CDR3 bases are TGTGCCAGCAGCTTAGGGACAGGGCCATTTCAGCCCCAGCATTTT.

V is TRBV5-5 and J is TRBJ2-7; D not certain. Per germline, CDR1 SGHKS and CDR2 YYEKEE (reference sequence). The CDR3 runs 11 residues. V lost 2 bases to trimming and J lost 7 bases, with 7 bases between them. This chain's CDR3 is CASSLMGEQYF. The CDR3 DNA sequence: TGTGCCAGCAGCTTAATGGGGGAGCAGTACTTC.

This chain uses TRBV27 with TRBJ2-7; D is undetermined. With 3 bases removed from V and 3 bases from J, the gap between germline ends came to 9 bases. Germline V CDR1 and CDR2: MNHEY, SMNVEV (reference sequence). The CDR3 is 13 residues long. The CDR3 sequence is CASSFQQNYEQYF. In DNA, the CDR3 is TGTGCCAGCAGTTTCCAGCAGAACTACGAGCAGTACTTC.

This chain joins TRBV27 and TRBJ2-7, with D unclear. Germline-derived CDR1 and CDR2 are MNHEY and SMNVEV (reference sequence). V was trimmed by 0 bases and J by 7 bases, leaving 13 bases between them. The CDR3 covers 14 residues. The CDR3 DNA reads TGTGCCAGCAGTTTATCCCCATTTGTAGGAGAGCAGTACTTC. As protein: CASSLSPFVGEQYF.

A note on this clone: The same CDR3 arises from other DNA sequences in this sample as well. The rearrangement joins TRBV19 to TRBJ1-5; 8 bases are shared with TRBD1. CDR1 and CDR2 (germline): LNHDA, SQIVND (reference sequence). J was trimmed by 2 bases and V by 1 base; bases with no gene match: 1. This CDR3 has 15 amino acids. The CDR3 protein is CASSIGTGRNQPQHF. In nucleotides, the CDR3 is TGTGCCAGTAGTATAGGGACAGGGCGCAATCAGCCCCAGCATTTT.

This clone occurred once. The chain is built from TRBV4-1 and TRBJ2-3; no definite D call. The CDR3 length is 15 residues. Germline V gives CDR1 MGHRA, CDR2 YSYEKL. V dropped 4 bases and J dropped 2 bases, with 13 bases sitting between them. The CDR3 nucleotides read TGCGCCAGCAGCCTTGTGGGTGGCACCACAGATACGCAGTATTTT. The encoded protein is CASSLVGGTTDTQYF.

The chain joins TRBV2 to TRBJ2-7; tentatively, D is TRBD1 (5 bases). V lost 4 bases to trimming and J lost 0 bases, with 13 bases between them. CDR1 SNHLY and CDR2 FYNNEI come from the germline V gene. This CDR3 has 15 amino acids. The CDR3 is CASSVGQGGSYEQYF. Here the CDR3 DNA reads TGTGCCAGCAGTGTCGGTCAGGGTGGCTCCTACGAGCAGTACTTC.

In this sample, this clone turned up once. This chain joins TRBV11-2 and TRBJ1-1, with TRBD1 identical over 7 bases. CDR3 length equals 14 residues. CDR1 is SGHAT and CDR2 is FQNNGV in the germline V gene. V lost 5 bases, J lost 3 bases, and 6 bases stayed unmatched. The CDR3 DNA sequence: TGTGCCAGCAGCATGTACAGGGGAGACACTGAAGCTTTCTTT. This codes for CASSMYRGDTEAFF.

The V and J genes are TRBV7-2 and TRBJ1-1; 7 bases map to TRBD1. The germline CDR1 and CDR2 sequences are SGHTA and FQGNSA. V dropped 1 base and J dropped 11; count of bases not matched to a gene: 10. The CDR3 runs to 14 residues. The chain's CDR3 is CASSLEGGGREAFF. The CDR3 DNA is TGTGCCAGCAGCTTAGAGGGAGGGGGCAGGGAGGCTTTCTTT.

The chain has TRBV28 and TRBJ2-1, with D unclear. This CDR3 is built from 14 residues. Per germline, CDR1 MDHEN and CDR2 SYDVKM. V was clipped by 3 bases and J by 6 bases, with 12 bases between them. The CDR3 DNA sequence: TGTGCCAGCAGTTTGGTACCGGAGTCCAATGAGCAGTTCTTC. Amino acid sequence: CASSLVPESNEQFF.

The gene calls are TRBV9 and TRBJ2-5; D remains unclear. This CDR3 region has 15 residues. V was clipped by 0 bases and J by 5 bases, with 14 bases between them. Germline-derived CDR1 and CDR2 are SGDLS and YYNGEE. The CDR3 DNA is TGTGCCAGCAGCGTAGGAGGTAGTAGAATGGAGACCCAGTACTTC. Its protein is CASSVGGSRMETQYF.

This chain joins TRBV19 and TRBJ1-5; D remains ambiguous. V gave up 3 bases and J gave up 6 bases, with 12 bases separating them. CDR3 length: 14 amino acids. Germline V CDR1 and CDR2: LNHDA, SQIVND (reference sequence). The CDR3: CASSMGPRFQPQHF. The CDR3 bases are TGTGCCAGTAGTATGGGTCCTCGGTTTCAGCCCCAGCATTTT.

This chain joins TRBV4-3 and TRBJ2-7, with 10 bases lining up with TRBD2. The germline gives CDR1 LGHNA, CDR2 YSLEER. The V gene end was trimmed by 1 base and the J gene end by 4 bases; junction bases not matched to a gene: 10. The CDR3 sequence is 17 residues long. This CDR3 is CASSQAYEASGSYEQYF. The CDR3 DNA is TGCGCCAGCAGCCAAGCCTACGAGGCTAGCGGGAGTTACGAGCAGTACTTC.

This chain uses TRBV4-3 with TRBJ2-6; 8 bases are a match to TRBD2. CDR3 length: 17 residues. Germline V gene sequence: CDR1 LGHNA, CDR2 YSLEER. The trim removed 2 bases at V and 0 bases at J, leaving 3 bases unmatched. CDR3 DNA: TGCGCCAGCAGCCAATACGGGAGGGACTCTGGGGCCAACGTCCTGACTTTC. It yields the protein CASSQYGRDSGANVLTF.

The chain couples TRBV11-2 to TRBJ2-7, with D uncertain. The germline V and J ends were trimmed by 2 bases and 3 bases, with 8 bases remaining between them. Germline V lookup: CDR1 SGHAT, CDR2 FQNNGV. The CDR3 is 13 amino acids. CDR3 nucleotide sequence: TGTGCCAGCAGCTTATACGGTATCTACGAGCAGTACTTC. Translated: CASSLYGIYEQYF.